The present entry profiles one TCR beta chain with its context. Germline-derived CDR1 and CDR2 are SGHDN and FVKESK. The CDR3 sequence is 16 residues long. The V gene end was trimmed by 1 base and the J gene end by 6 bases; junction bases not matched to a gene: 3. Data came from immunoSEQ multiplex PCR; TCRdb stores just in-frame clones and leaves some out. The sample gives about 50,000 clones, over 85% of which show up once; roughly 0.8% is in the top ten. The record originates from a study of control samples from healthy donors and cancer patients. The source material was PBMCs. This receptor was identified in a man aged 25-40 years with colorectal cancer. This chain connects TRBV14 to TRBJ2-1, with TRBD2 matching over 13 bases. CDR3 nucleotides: TGTGCCAGCAGCCAAGTAAGACTAGCGGGGGGCAATGAGCAGTTCTTC. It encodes CASSQVRLAGGNEQFF.